The T cell receptor beta chain described here comes from a study of relationships among human T cell subsets listed by TCRdb under 2010. Background on the whole study: Sequencing was performed on eight distinct blood T cell populations: pan T, CD8 cytotoxic, regulatory, Th1, Th2, naive plus transitional, activated and memory cells. The paper as a whole reports these results and caveats: More than 60% of CD8+ cytotoxic sequences came from clones with more than 100 reads, while the regulatory and Th2 subsets showed few clones of that size. No statistically significant differences in V, D and J usage, CDR3 length or N-nucleotide additions were observed among the seven subsets. A CD4+CD8+ double-positive population could not be excluded by the bead-based sorting. The considerable overlap in CDR3s among Th1, Th2 and regulatory T cells was taken as suggesting that cell fate choices are stochastic. T cell counts went unrecorded for a couple of pan T samples, which were processed alongside pan B cells.

Worth noting for this clonotype: Its antigen remains unidentified. No much larger clone is present one base from it, and per-base qualities are unavailable.

The cysteine opens and the phenylalanine closes a CDR3 of 15 amino acids. The only DNA kept is the CDR3, 45 bases in frame from the first base. According to the germline V gene, CDR1 reads LGHNA and CDR2 reads YNFKEQ. Ends trimmed: V by 0 bases, J by 3 bases; bases unmatched to a gene: 5. T cell subsets were isolated with Miltenyi superparamagnetic beads coated with subset-specific monoclonal antibodies. Every T cell population was isolated from peripheral blood. Ficoll separation of whole blood yielded mononuclear cells, and anti-CD14 microbeads were then used to deplete the monocytes. Right after isolation, the cell populations were resuspended in RNAprotect reagent. In general terms, the pan T sample was made up of CD3+ T cells. The library was generated by multiplex PCR. Sequencing relied on a 454 GS FLX. TCR alpha and beta CDR3 regions were amplified from mRNA by semiquantitative ARM-PCR. In ARM-PCR, tagged nested gene-specific primers were applied first, and communal superprimers then carried out the exponential amplification. Before the first-round PCR products went through the second amplification round, exonuclease was used to remove the nested primers. Sequencing of the amplicons was performed on the 454 platform, which allows millions of DNA fragments to be sequenced rapidly without cloning bias. A read was counted as effective if the read could be mapped to both V and J germline segments. The original methods were these. Reads were assigned to germline V, D and J segments with IRmap, which uses pyromap, a Smith-Waterman modification adapted to 454 sequencing errors. To filter D-beta assignments, cutoffs were set at the 99th percentile of the alignment scores obtained from simulated random sequences. CDR3 was defined as the amino acids between the conserved V-segment Y[YFLI]C motif and the J-segment [FW]GXGT motif. Repertoire diversity was estimated with a compound Poisson process model previously applied to large-scale EST data. A procedure for detecting cross-contamination was applied so that sample contamination could be argued against as the origin of shared CDR3s. Starting from the raw public reads, TCRdb applied fastp trimming at Q25, assembled clones with MiXCR and retained in-frame beta chains. Every entry covers one CDR3 protein and lists the most common genes and DNA from its rows. The V and J calls shown here were made by TCRdb, not taken from the authors' results. The sample profile shows around 14,000 distinct CDR3 sequences; about three fifths of them were found once. About 35% of the sample rests with the top ten.

This TCR derives from a man aged 40-49 years in good health. Sequenced material: total T cells sorted from blood. The cell subset or site label, read with the paper, signifies: CD3+ T cells in general. Recombination joined TRBV4-2 with TRBJ2-7; a stretch of 7 junction bases matches TRBD1. The CDR3 reads as follows: CASSQEGTAGYEQYF. The sequenced DNA is TGTGCCAGCAGCCAAGAGGGGACAGCCGGCTACGAGCAGTACTTC.